The 9 T cell receptor beta chains given below trace back to one sample, sequenced in a study of lymphopenia after photon versus proton radiotherapy. Using immunoSEQ multiplex PCR, the repertoire was profiled, and TCRdb retains in-frame clones only, with some absent. The sample includes 30,000 to 35,000 clones, about 88% of them seen just once. Material: peripheral blood, obtained from a patient treated with proton-based radiotherapy. The receptors stem from a woman in her 70s with pancreatic cancer. Some clones in this sample may be carry-over from other donors' samples.

The chain employs TRBV19 and TRBJ1-1, with unresolved D. Trimming took off 3 bases at V and 1 base at J, with 6 bases between the two ends. Germline CDR1 is LNHDA and CDR2 is SQIVND (reference sequence). The length of the CDR3 is 13 residues. CDR3 in amino acids: CASSISENTEAFF. CDR3 sequence (DNA): TGTGCCAGTAGTATTAGCGAGAACACTGAAGCTTTCTTT.

This clone was recorded a few times. The CDR3 nucleotides read TGTGCCAGCAATCCCCCAGGGGATCAGCCCCAGCATTTT. It is translated as CASNPPGDQPQHF. J is TRBJ1-5 and V is TRBV28, with D perhaps matching TRBD1 (6 bases). CDR1 and CDR2 from the germline V gene are MDHEN and SYDVKM. The CDR3 extends over 13 amino acids. The ends were cut back, 7 bases at V and 5 bases at J, with 12 bases in the middle.

This chain links TRBV6-5 with TRBJ1-5; the D gene is possibly TRBD1 (5 bases). This CDR3 is 15 amino acids long. From germline, CDR1 is MNHEY and CDR2 SVGAGI. Trimming took 7 bases from V and 0 from J, leaving 13 bases between them. The CDR3 loop reads CASTAGTDSNQPQHF. The CDR3 nucleotides are TGTGCCAGCACTGCGGGGACCGATAGCAATCAGCCCCAGCATTTT.

This CDR3 is CATSSRTGTGNQPQHF. DNA for the CDR3: TGTGCCACCAGCAGCCGCACCGGGACAGGGAATCAGCCCCAGCATTTT. The gene calls are TRBV15 and TRBJ1-5; 9 bases align to TRBD1. V lost 3 bases, J lost 4 bases, and 7 bases stayed unmatched. The CDR3 sequence is 16 residues long. Germline CDR1 and CDR2: LNHNV and YYDKDF (reference sequence).

The rearrangement joins TRBV11-2 to TRBJ2-3, with D maybe TRBD2 (5 bases). CDR1 and CDR2 (germline): SGHAT, FQNNGV. This CDR3 contains 15 residues. V was clipped by 2 bases and J by 0 bases, with 9 bases between them. In DNA, the CDR3 is TGTGCCAGCAGCTTAAGGCGGGTTAGCACAGATACGCAGTATTTT. The encoded protein is CASSLRRVSTDTQYF.

The chain links TRBV28 to TRBJ1-1; 8 nucleotides align to TRBD1. The CDR3 length is 12 residues. CDR1 is MDHEN, CDR2 SYDVKM, per germline. V lost 5 bases, J lost 10 bases, and 6 bases stayed unmatched. The CDR3, as DNA: TGTGCCAGCAGTAAACCACAGGGGGGAGCTTTCTTT. Translated, it gives CASSKPQGGAFF.

V usage is TRBV19 and J usage is TRBJ1-1; 7 bases agree with TRBD1. Germline loops: CDR1 LNHDA, CDR2 SQIVND (reference sequence). The CDR3 spans 14 residues. V was pared by 2 bases and J by 2 bases, with 2 bases of the junction left unmatched. The chain's CDR3 is CASSIKGANTEAFF. For the CDR3, the DNA is TGTGCCAGTAGTATAAAGGGGGCAAACACTGAAGCTTTCTTT.

Only a few counts were recorded for this clone. This sequence joins TRBV15 and TRBJ1-2; D not certain. The CDR3 is made up of 18 amino acids. V was cut by 3 bases and J by 1 base, with 21 bases left in between. Germline V CDR1 and CDR2: LNHNV, YYDKDF (reference sequence). CDR3 sequence reads: CATSSPERTTANNYGYTF. Written as DNA, the CDR3 is TGTGCCACCAGCAGCCCGGAGAGGACCACAGCGAATAACTATGGCTACACCTTC.

The chain uses TRBV19 and TRBJ1-1; D is possibly TRBD1 (5 bases). CDR3 length equals 16 residues. Germline V CDR1 and CDR2: LNHDA, SQIVND (reference sequence). Trimming took 5 bases from V and 7 from J, leaving 23 bases between them. CDR3 sequence: CASSPGTGLLWGEAFF. The DNA of the CDR3 is TGTGCCAGTAGTCCGGGGACGGGTCTCTTGTGGGGTGAAGCTTTCTTT.